This T cell receptor (beta chain) comes out of a study of blood T cell repertoires in COVID-19. The CDR3 contains 19 residues. V dropped 7 bases and J dropped 3 bases, with 30 bases sitting between them. CDR1 and CDR2 from the germline V gene are LNHDA and SQIVND (reference sequence). Repertoires were generated with immunoSEQ multiplex PCR, while TCRdb's copy carries only in-frame clones and drops some. The top ten hold 30% to 40% of the sample, which has about 70,000 clones, more than 70% seen once. The genes are TRBV19 and TRBJ1-2, with D maybe TRBD1 (6 bases). This receptor was identified in a woman of 80 years or more with active or convalescent COVID-19. Specimen: peripheral blood. The CDR3 region is CASTGATGGRGPNHYGYTF. CDR3 nucleotides: TGTGCCAGTACGGGTGCAACCGGGGGGCGTGGGCCGAACCACTATGGCTACACCTTC.